The TCR beta chain described here comes from a study of OX40 agonist ivuxolimab in advanced cancers. Study overall: A mean age of roughly 62 years, range roughly 20 to 90, was recorded, and approximately 85% were male. Three patients responded partially, comprising one with hepatocellular carcinoma and two with cutaneous melanoma.

Assay used: immunoSEQ multiplex PCR; TCRdb lists only in-frame clones, some missing. This table holds more than 45,000 clones, roughly 91% found once. Study results and limitations: Low levels of normalized T-cell clonal expansion also appeared in some nonresponders.

Anyone with autoimmune disease history or systemic immunosuppression was excluded. The CDR3 totals 16 residues. CDR1 MNHNY and CDR2 SVGAGI come from the germline V gene (reference sequence). Deletions cut 5 bases from V and 3 bases from J, with 16 bases between. Concerning this clone: Its antigen remains unknown.

The TCR originated in an adult with an advanced solid tumor such as melanoma, head and neck, liver or kidney cancer. This chain links TRBV6-6 with TRBJ1-4, with a possible D match to TRBD1 (5 bases). The specimen was CD4+ or CD8+ T cells sorted from blood, collected in a trial of the OX40 agonist ivuxolimab. The CDR3 sequence is CASSGSTLGANEKLFF. DNA of the CDR3: TGTGCCAGCAGTGGATCCACTTTAGGGGCTAATGAAAAACTGTTTTTT.